This record looks at one T cell receptor beta chain sequence and its context. Antigen: not known. The sample belongs to a study of regulatory T cells in long-lasting Graves disease. Across the study: The study counted Graves' disease as persistent given over 5 years of antithyroid drugs and positive TSH receptor antibodies.

Described time point: persistent/refractory GD, antithyroid drugs over 5 years with positive TRAb. RNA extracted from PBMCs served as the sequencing template. With iRepertoire HTBI primers and Arm-PCR of CDR3 regions, TCR beta libraries were built. TCRdb redid the calling of the multiplex PCR reads with MiXCR, one entry per CDR3 protein. The sample carries about 400,000 distinct CDR3 sequences, around 20% recorded once. This CDR3 spans 14 amino acids. Trimming at V came to 3 bases and at J to 3 bases, leaving 5 bases not matched to a gene. Germline V gene lookup returns CDR1 DFQATT and CDR2 SNEGSKA (reference sequence). Whole-study results and caveats: Persistent cases favored TRBV28, TRBJ1-2 and TRBJ2-5.

Sequenced here: peripheral blood mononuclear cells (PBMCs), sampled when the disease was refractory, from a patient treated with antithyroid drugs. This chain links TRBV20-1 with TRBJ1-5, with 7 bases that match TRBD1. The receptor's source is a female donor with Graves disease. The CDR3 loop reads CSARRGQLNQPQHF. The DNA for the CDR3 is TGCAGTGCTAGGAGGGGACAGCTCAATCAGCCCCAGCATTTT.